A selection of T cell receptor beta chains follows, all from one sample in a study of T cell repertoires in cytomegalovirus infection. TCRdb called the reads again in MiXCR, with one record for every CDR3 protein. The sample lists some 300,000 distinct CDR3 sequences, under 20% occurring once. The sequencing input was PBMCs. Receptors originate from a human donor in good health (CMV status not recorded). Some clones in this sample may be carry-over from other donors' samples. The CDR3 runs from the conserved cysteine through the conserved F or W. D genes are given only for firm matches.

CDR3 protein	D gene	J gene	V gene
CASSLLGFDEQFF	.	TRBJ2-1	TRBV5-1
CASSQDFRRLGPGYGYTF	.	TRBJ1-2	TRBV4-3
CASSQALGYEQYF	.	TRBJ2-7	TRBV4-1
CASRRPGLADTGELFF	TRBD2	TRBJ2-2	TRBV19
CASSTDTSISYEQYF	.	TRBJ2-7	TRBV19
CASSLGGQPSGANVLTF	.	TRBJ2-6	TRBV5-1
CASSPGTDDYEQYF	TRBD1	TRBJ2-7	TRBV6-6
CASSLVVSTDTQYF	.	TRBJ2-3	TRBV7-2
CISVTTPGQNTEAFF	.	TRBJ1-1	TRBV7-5
CASSYVNGRSTSYEKLFF	.	TRBJ1-4	TRBV6-2/TRBV6-3
CASSTTPTASGEQFF	.	TRBJ2-1	TRBV5-1
CASSLGASGGSTDTQYF	TRBD2	TRBJ2-3	TRBV7-2
CASRAGTVQDTQYF	TRBD1	TRBJ2-3	TRBV7-9
CAISELPFNYGYTF	.	TRBJ1-2	TRBV10-3
CASSETGLVSDEQFF	TRBD2	TRBJ2-1	TRBV2
CASSEHEATGNTIYF	.	TRBJ1-3	TRBV25-1
CSATGGANTEAFF	TRBD1	TRBJ1-1	TRBV29-1
CSGVTSGGFYNEQFF	TRBD2	TRBJ2-1	TRBV29-1
CASSFGTGGLDTQYF	TRBD1	TRBJ2-3	TRBV5-1
CSARLGADNQPQHF	.	TRBJ1-5	TRBV20-1
CAVGGQLNTGELFF	.	TRBJ2-2	TRBV10-3
CASDAPSTDTQYF	.	TRBJ2-3	TRBV2
CASSPHWGNNSPLHF	.	TRBJ1-6	TRBV12-3/TRBV12-4
CASSPRAGYLESTDTQYF	.	TRBJ2-3	TRBV18
CASSVLGSANEKLFF	.	TRBJ1-4	TRBV9
CASSPVLGGAEGNEQFF	.	TRBJ2-1	TRBV7-6
CASSFNQGAQPQHF	TRBD1	TRBJ1-5	TRBV5-6
CASSLTSAPQGAGSYEQYF	TRBD1	TRBJ2-7	TRBV7-2
CASSLEYRYQETQYF	.	TRBJ2-5	TRBV11-1
CASSLGNRAYEQYF	.	TRBJ2-7	TRBV12-3/TRBV12-4
CSAPGPLSPSGGLYNEQFF	TRBD2	TRBJ2-1	TRBV20-1
CSAKTDRAYGYTF	TRBD1	TRBJ1-2	TRBV20-1
CASSLTGGNRNTEAFF	TRBD1	TRBJ1-1	TRBV12-3/TRBV12-4
CASTRLAGLANYGYTF	.	TRBJ1-2	TRBV27
CASRTGFSNEKLFF	.	TRBJ1-4	TRBV2
CASSLKGIGQFF	.	TRBJ2-1	TRBV28
CASSLDQGIEGYTF	.	TRBJ1-2	TRBV7-2
CASRSMGTGELFF	.	TRBJ2-2	TRBV7-9
CASSQEPGNTIYF	.	TRBJ1-3	TRBV4-1
CASSVGTGHYEQYF	TRBD1	TRBJ2-7	TRBV5-1
CASSQGHLRGSSYNEQFF	.	TRBJ2-1	TRBV3-1
CSAPVGERYEQYF	.	TRBJ2-7	TRBV20-1
CASSPSPGTYNEQFF	.	TRBJ2-1	TRBV7-2
CASSSGPSQPQHF	.	TRBJ1-5	TRBV7-3
CASRRQGWNEQFF	TRBD1	TRBJ2-1	TRBV12-3/TRBV12-4
CASSLSRYTDTQYF	.	TRBJ2-3	TRBV27
CASSMGRREVNTEAFF	.	TRBJ1-1	TRBV19
CASSLNRWDIKENEQFF	.	TRBJ2-1	TRBV7-8
CASSAGAWGNQPQHF	.	TRBJ1-5	TRBV2
CASSKIGGSLNQPQHF	.	TRBJ1-5	TRBV19
CAISGTSGGNEQFF	TRBD2	TRBJ2-1	TRBV10-3
CASSPMTGNYNSPLHF	TRBD1	TRBJ1-6	TRBV7-2
CASGQTGFTGELFF	.	TRBJ2-2	TRBV3-1